The 5 T cell receptor beta chains listed next were all sequenced from one sample in a study of blood T cell dynamics during melanoma immunotherapy. TCRdb's copy holds only in-frame clones and misses some; the assay was immunoSEQ multiplex PCR. Of 13,000 to 15,000 clones in the sample, 85% to 90% were seen once. The time point here: pre-treatment baseline. The starting material was blood, obtained from a patient treated with checkpoint blockade. The receptors derive from a human donor with melanoma.

The rearrangement joins TRBV2 to TRBJ2-1; TRBD1 matches 7 bases. J was trimmed by 7 bases and V by 6 bases; bases with no gene match: 12. CDR3 length equals 15 residues. Germline V gene lookup returns CDR1 SNHLY and CDR2 FYNNEI. CDR3 nucleotides: TGTGCCAGCAGCAACCAACAGGGGTTTGAGAATGAGCAGTTCTTC. It encodes CASSNQQGFENEQFF. Together with reference TRBV2 and TRBJ2-1, the CDR3 gives the full variable domain: EPEVTQTPSHQVTQMGQEVILRCVPISNHLYFYWYRQILGQKVEFLVSFYNNEISEKSEIFDDQFSVERPDGSNFTLKIRSTKLEDSAMYFCASSNQQGFENEQFFGPGTRLTVL.

This clone was picked up one time. V usage is TRBV5-8 and J usage is TRBJ1-2, with a weak D call TRBD1 (5 bases). V was pared by 2 bases and J by 6 bases, with 17 bases between. Germline V CDR1 and CDR2: SGHTS, YDEGEE. This CDR3 is 15 amino acids long. CDR3 sequence: CASSLGFRREDGYTF. CDR3 sequence (DNA): TGTGCCAGCAGCTTAGGTTTCCGCAGGGAGGATGGCTACACCTTC.

The rearrangement links TRBV2 to TRBJ1-2; 8 nucleotides line up with TRBD1. CDR1 and CDR2 (germline): SNHLY, FYNNEI. V lost 4 bases and J lost 2; bases outside the gene matches: 3. This CDR3 has 14 amino acids. The CDR3 is CASSVQGANYGYTF. DNA for the CDR3: TGTGCCAGCAGTGTGCAGGGGGCCAACTATGGCTACACCTTC.

This sequence joins TRBV6-5 and TRBJ1-2, with 8 positions matching TRBD1. The CDR3 spans 13 residues. CDR1 is MNHEY, CDR2 SVGAGI, per germline. V shed 6 bases and J 8 bases; nucleotides not matched to a gene: 8. CDR3 sequence reads: CASSGQGRTGYTF. The CDR3 coding sequence is TGTGCCAGCAGCGGACAGGGCCGTACGGGCTACACCTTC.

The chain employs TRBV5-4 and TRBJ2-3, with 7 bases fitting TRBD1. Germline loops: CDR1 SGHNT, CDR2 YYREEE (reference sequence). The CDR3 length is 16 residues. J lost 0 bases, V lost 1 base, and 5 bases had no gene match. DNA of the CDR3: TGTGCCAGCAGCTTGCCGAACAGGGGAAGCACAGATACGCAGTATTTT. Translated, it gives CASSLPNRGSTDTQYF.